The 6 T cell receptor beta chains reported below all come from one sample, sequenced in a study of blood T cell repertoires in COVID-19. The protocol was immunoSEQ multiplex PCR, while the TCRdb copy is restricted to in-frame clones and leaves out a portion. This table has 160,000 or so clones, approximately 84% appearing once. Sequencing was performed on PBMCs or T cells enriched from blood (not recorded which). These TCRs come from a human donor with acute COVID-19. The donor label of this sample is uncertain.

The chain couples TRBV30 to TRBJ2-5, with 9 bases fitting TRBD2. J gave up 5 bases and V 3 bases, and 7 bases lay outside the gene matches. Per germline, CDR1 GTSNPN and CDR2 SVGIG (reference sequence). This CDR3 is built from 14 residues. The CDR3 DNA reads as TGTGCCTGGAGCGAGGCGGGGGGGCTTGAGACCCAGTACTTC. Translating gives CAWSEAGGLETQYF. Combining the CDR3 with reference TRBV30 and TRBJ2-5 gives the whole variable domain SQTIHQWPATLVQPVGSPLSLECTVEGTSNPNLYWYRQAAGRGLQLLFYSVGIGQISSEVPQNLSASRPQDRQFILSSKKLLLSDSGFYLCAWSEAGGLETQYFGPGTRLLVL.

The chain links TRBV7-9 to TRBJ1-4; TRBD1 aligns across 7 bases. The CDR3 is made up of 15 amino acids. Germline CDR1 and CDR2: SEHNR and FQNEAQ (reference sequence). The V gene end was trimmed by 7 bases and the J gene end by 5 bases; junction bases not matched to a gene: 10. In DNA, the CDR3 is TGTGCCAGCATCGCAACCGGGACAGTCAATGAAAAACTGTTTTTT. This translates into CASIATGTVNEKLFF.

V gene TRBV9 combines with J gene TRBJ2-2; TRBD2 agrees at 10 bases. The CDR3 loop spans 19 amino acids. Germline V lookup: CDR1 SGDLS, CDR2 YYNGEE. V was clipped by 0 bases and J by 0 bases; unmatched bases: 8. CDR3 in DNA: TGTGCCAGCAGCGTAGAGCCACCGGGACTAGCGACGAACACCGGGGAGCTGTTTTTT. It codes for CASSVEPPGLATNTGELFF.

V and J are TRBV7-3 and TRBJ2-1; a weak D match, TRBD2 (7 bases). The CDR3 covers 15 residues. The ends were cut back, 8 bases at V and 4 bases at J, with 18 bases in the middle. Germline V gene lookup returns CDR1 SGHTA and CDR2 FQGTGA. The CDR3 DNA reads TGTGCCAGCGCCCCGGGGGGCCAGTCTTACAATGAGCAGTTCTTC. This encodes CASAPGGQSYNEQFF.

The V gene is TRBV28, the J gene TRBJ1-5; no clear D gene. This CDR3 spans 12 amino acids. V was pared by 4 bases and J by 4 bases, with 5 bases between. Germline CDR1 is MDHEN and CDR2 is SYDVKM. The CDR3 coding sequence is TGTGCCAGCAGTTCCCCTAATCAGCCCCAGCATTTT. Encoded protein: CASSSPNQPQHF.

For the CDR3, the DNA is TGCAGCGGTAGCGGAGACCTCACAGATACGCAGTATTTT. Translation gives CSGSGDLTDTQYF. This chain links TRBV29-1 with TRBJ2-3; a weak D match, TRBD2 (6 bases). Trimming pared 7 bases from V and 2 bases from J, leaving 13 bases between. The CDR3 consists of 13 residues. Germline-derived CDR1 and CDR2 are SQVTM and ANQGSEA.